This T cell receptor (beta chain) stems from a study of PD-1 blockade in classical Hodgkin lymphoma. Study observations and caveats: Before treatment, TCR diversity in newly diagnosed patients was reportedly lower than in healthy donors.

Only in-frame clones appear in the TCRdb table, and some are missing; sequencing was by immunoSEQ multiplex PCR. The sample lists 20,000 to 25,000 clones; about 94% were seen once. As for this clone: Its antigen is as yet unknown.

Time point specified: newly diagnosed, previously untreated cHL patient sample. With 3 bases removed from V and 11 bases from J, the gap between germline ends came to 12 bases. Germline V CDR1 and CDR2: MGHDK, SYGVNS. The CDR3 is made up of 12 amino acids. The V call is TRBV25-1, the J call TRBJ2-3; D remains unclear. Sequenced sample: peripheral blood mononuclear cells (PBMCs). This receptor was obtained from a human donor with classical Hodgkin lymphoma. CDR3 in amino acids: CASSDYWARQYF. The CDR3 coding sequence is TGTGCCAGCAGTGATTATTGGGCTAGGCAGTATTTT.